This TCR beta chain was documented in a study of synovial regulatory T cells in juvenile arthritis. Study-wide findings and caveats: Blood Treg cells that were inflammation-associated showed lower TCR diversity than other blood Treg cells. Across patients, iaTreg TCR repertoires were mostly private, partly shared with synovial Teff and blood CPL.

Assay used: immunoSEQ multiplex PCR; TCRdb lists only in-frame clones, some missing. This repertoire includes about 9,900 clones. To note about this clone: Its antigen is as yet unknown.

The material sequenced was Treg cells from blood. Specified subset: HLA-DR+ inflammation-associated blood Treg cells. The TCR originated in a donor aged 2-30 years with juvenile idiopathic arthritis.

The CDR3 loop is CASSLGGAENTEAFF. The rearrangement uses TRBV5-1 and TRBJ1-1. Germline CDR1 reads SGHRS; CDR2 reads YFSETQ. This CDR3 comprises 15 residues. No DNA was logged.